The 22 T cell receptor beta chains presented below share a single source sample, sequenced in a study of T cells after yellow fever vaccination (dated by TCRdb to between 2019 and 2020). Libraries were prepared through 5' RACE. The sequencer was an Illumina HiSeq 2500. TCRdb reprocessed the public reads (quality trimming at Q25 with fastp, clone calling with MiXCR) and kept in-frame beta chains. Rows merge per CDR3 protein into single entries with the most common DNA and genes. This sample is represented by 55,000 or so distinct CDR3 sequences; 5% to 8.5% of them were singletons. About 24% of the sample comes from the top ten. The treatment or condition label, as the study defines it: live attenuated yellow fever vaccine strain. Here the sequenced sample was CD8+ T cells not binding an NS4B(214-222) dextramer, sorted from PBMCs, taken about 41 days after the first yellow fever vaccination. In light of the paper, this sample's cell subset or site label describes: NS4B epitope dextramer-negative CD8 T cells. The receptors here all came from a man in his late teens or twenties who received the YFV17D yellow fever vaccine.

This clonotype was observed many times. This rearrangement joins TRBV4-3 to TRBJ2-2; D is undetermined. With 3 bases removed from V and 4 bases from J, the gap between germline ends came to 15 bases. The CDR3 extends over 16 amino acids. Looked up from germline, CDR1 is LGHNA and CDR2 is YSLEER. CDR3 sequence: CASSQSPGFVTGELFF. CDR3 DNA: TGCGCCAGCAGCCAGTCTCCCGGGTTCGTCACCGGGGAGCTGTTTTTT.

This clonotype was seen at least ten times. The rearrangement joins TRBV6-2 or TRBV6-3 to TRBJ2-7; D might be TRBD1 (6 bases). Germline loops: CDR1 MNHEY, CDR2 SVGEGT. This CDR3 contains 14 residues. The germline V and J ends were trimmed by 8 bases and 2 bases, with 16 bases remaining between them. As DNA, the CDR3 is TGTGCCAGCGGAACAGGGTGGCATCCCTACGAGCAGTACGTC. This sequence encodes CASGTGWHPYEQYV.

This clonotype was observed many times. This chain uses TRBV7-4 with TRBJ2-2, with D possibly TRBD1 on 6 matching bases. V shed 5 bases and J shed 4 bases, with 11 bases lying between them. The CDR3 extends over 14 amino acids. Germline lookup yields CDR1 SGHVT and CDR2 SQSDAQ. The CDR3 protein is CASSPTGSTGELFF. The CDR3 DNA follows: TGTGCCAGCAGCCCCACAGGGTCCACCGGGGAGCTGTTTTTT.

CDR3 DNA: TGTGCCAGCAGCTTAAACGGGGGGACCTACAATGAGCAGTTCTTC. It translates to CASSLNGGTYNEQFF. V usage is TRBV9 and J usage is TRBJ2-1; 7 bases match TRBD2. Losses at the gene ends were 4 bases for V and 2 bases for J; bases not matched to a gene: 6. Germline V gives CDR1 SGDLS, CDR2 YYNGEE. This CDR3 is built from 15 residues.

This clonotype was counted only a few times. The chain combines TRBV6-2 or TRBV6-3 with TRBJ2-1, with D perhaps being TRBD1 or TRBD2 (5 bases each). Germline CDR1 and CDR2: MNHEY and SVGEGT. Between the trimmed V and J ends, which lost 6 bases and 5 bases, there was a span of 11 bases. This CDR3 region has 13 residues. CDR3 sequence reads: CASSHGTDNEQFF. In DNA, the CDR3 is TGTGCCAGCAGCCACGGGACGGACAATGAGCAGTTCTTC.

This clonotype was picked up many times. The chain links TRBV10-3 to TRBJ1-2; 7 bases are a match to TRBD1. There are 14 residues in the CDR3. Looked up from germline, CDR1 is ENHRY and CDR2 is SYGVKD. V lost 5 bases to trimming and J lost 4 bases; unmatched junction nucleotides: 7. The CDR3 sequence is CAISQGGVTYGYTF. DNA of the CDR3: TGTGCCATCAGTCAGGGGGGGGTAACCTATGGCTACACCTTC.

The chain has TRBV9 and TRBJ1-2; a weak D match, TRBD1 (5 bases). V was shortened by 3 bases and J by 0 bases, with 12 bases between the two germline ends. CDR1 and CDR2 (germline): SGDLS, YYNGEE. CDR3 length equals 15 residues. CDR3 nucleotides: TGTGCCAGCAGCGCGAACAGGCTAACTAACTATGGCTACACCTTC. It is translated as CASSANRLTNYGYTF.

J is TRBJ1-2 and V is TRBV6-1, with 7 positions matching TRBD1. The CDR3 extends over 15 amino acids. CDR1 is MNHNS and CDR2 is SASEGT in the germline V gene. With 0 bases clipped from V and 4 bases from J, the junction kept 5 bases outside the gene matches. CDR3 sequence reads: CASSEAHRGSYGYTF. CDR3 nucleotide sequence: TGTGCCAGCAGTGAAGCCCACAGGGGCAGCTATGGCTACACCTTC.

This clonotype was observed a few times. The rearrangement joins TRBV20-1 to TRBJ2-3; D might be TRBD1 or TRBD2, each matching 6 bases. Germline V gene lookup returns CDR1 DFQATT and CDR2 SNEGSKA (reference sequence). Trimming pared 0 bases from V and 0 bases from J, leaving 13 bases between. CDR3 length: 16 residues. This CDR3 is CSARDEGGYSTDTQYF. CDR3 coding DNA: TGCAGTGCTAGAGACGAAGGGGGGTACAGCACAGATACGCAGTATTTT.

The V call is TRBV7-2, the J call TRBJ2-1; 9 bases agree with TRBD2. V dropped 1 base and J dropped 7; count of bases not matched to a gene: 11. The CDR3 sequence is 17 residues long. Per germline, CDR1 SGHTA and CDR2 FQGNSA. The CDR3: CASSLVVGAGGRNEQFF. The CDR3 nucleotides are TGTGCCAGCAGCTTAGTGGTCGGTGCGGGGGGGAGGAATGAGCAGTTCTTC.

The chain combines TRBV3-1 with TRBJ2-7; no clear D. The CDR3 has 14 residues. Germline CDR1 is LGHDT and CDR2 is YNNKEL (reference sequence). The CDR3 DNA sequence: TGTGCCAGCAGCCAAGGGTTCACCTCCGACGAGCAGTACGTC. Its protein product is CASSQGFTSDEQYV.

This clonotype has at least ten counts. The chain is built from TRBV3-1 and TRBJ2-3, with 11 bases lining up with TRBD2. Per germline, CDR1 LGHDT and CDR2 YNNKEL (reference sequence). The ends lost 4 bases at V and 3 bases at J; junction bases unmatched: 6. This CDR3 spans 16 amino acids. DNA for the CDR3: TGTGCCAGCAGCCGCCTGACTAGCGGGGAGACAGATACGCAGTATTTT. This gives the protein CASSRLTSGETDTQYF.

In this sample, this clonotype turned up many times. This rearrangement joins TRBV5-1 to TRBJ2-7; D is possibly TRBD1 (7 bases). The CDR3 covers 13 residues. Germline CDR1 reads SGHRS; CDR2 reads YFSETQ. V was clipped by 5 bases and J by 3 bases, with 12 bases between them. CDR3 nucleotide sequence: TGCGCCAGCAGTCCAGGGGGGTACTACGAGCAGTACTTC. It specifies CASSPGGYYEQYF. Full variable domain (missing parts from reference TRBV5-1 and TRBJ2-7): KAGVTQTPRYLIKTRGQQVTLSCSPISGHRSVSWYQQTPGQGLQFLFEYFSETQRNKGNFPGRFSGRQFSNSRSEMNVSTLELGDSALYLCASSPGGYYEQYFGPGTRLTVT.

The chain has TRBV7-9 and TRBJ2-5; perhaps TRBD1 as D (6 bases). The CDR3 is 14 residues long. V was clipped by 4 bases and J by 5 bases, with 14 bases between them. From germline, CDR1 is SEHNR and CDR2 FQNEAQ (reference sequence). The CDR3 reads CASSSYQGKETQYF. The CDR3 DNA is TGTGCCAGCAGCTCCTATCAGGGGAAGGAGACCCAGTACTTC.

This chain connects TRBV6-5 to TRBJ2-7, with 7 bases matching TRBD1. Germline-derived CDR1 and CDR2 are MNHEY and SVGAGI. Trimming removed 5 bases from V and 2 bases from J; junction bases left unmatched: 9. The length of the CDR3 is 15 residues. CDR3 coding DNA: TGTGCCAGCAGTCACCTAGGACAGGAAGCCTACGAGCAGTACGTC. Residues: CASSHLGQEAYEQYV.

The chain is built from TRBV6-5 and TRBJ2-3; 11 nucleotides agree with TRBD2. Germline V lookup: CDR1 MNHEY, CDR2 SVGAGI. After removal of 6 bases from V and 6 bases from J, the junction contained 2 bases not matched to a gene. CDR3 length: 13 amino acids. For the CDR3, the DNA is TGTGCCAGCAGCTTAGCGGGGGGGGATACGCAGTATTTT. The encoded protein is CASSLAGGDTQYF.

The rearrangement joins TRBV6-1 to TRBJ1-5; unclear D gene. Germline V gene sequence: CDR1 MNHNS, CDR2 SASEGT. This CDR3 comprises 15 residues. V shed 6 bases and J shed 0 bases, with 12 bases lying between them. CDR3 loop: CASSLTPGSNQPQHF. CDR3 in DNA: TGTGCCAGCAGCCTAACCCCGGGTAGCAATCAGCCCCAGCATTTT.

This clonotype was seen a few times. The V call is TRBV6-2 or TRBV6-3, the J call TRBJ2-2; D might be TRBD2 (6 bases). V lost 7 bases to trimming and J lost 4 bases, with 16 bases between them. CDR1 and CDR2 from the germline V gene are MNHEY and SVGEGT. The CDR3 spans 15 residues. CDR3 sequence (DNA): TGTGCCAGCACCCCCCCCGGGGGTCTCACCGGGGAGCTGTTTTTT. It translates to CASTPPGGLTGELFF.

This clonotype was seen many times. The chain employs TRBV4-1 and TRBJ1-2; tentatively, D is TRBD1 (6 bases). The CDR3 is 13 amino acids. Germline values: CDR1 MGHRA, CDR2 YSYEKL. The germline V and J ends were trimmed by 4 bases and 6 bases, with 12 bases remaining between them. CDR3 in DNA: TGCGCCAGCAGCCCGGCAGGGGAGAATGGCTACACCTTC. Its translation: CASSPAGENGYTF.

This clonotype was found a few times. This rearrangement joins TRBV5-1 to TRBJ1-1; TRBD1 might be the D (5 bases). CDR3 size: 16 residues. Germline CDR1 is SGHRS and CDR2 is YFSETQ. V was trimmed by 4 bases and J by 1 base, leaving 17 bases between them. CDR3 nucleotide sequence: TGCGCCAGCAGCCCGGGGGACCCCATTAGGAACACTGAAGCTTTCTTT. Translated: CASSPGDPIRNTEAFF. The whole variable domain, filled in from reference TRBV5-1 and TRBJ1-1, reads KAGVTQTPRYLIKTRGQQVTLSCSPISGHRSVSWYQQTPGQGLQFLFEYFSETQRNKGNFPGRFSGRQFSNSRSEMNVSTLELGDSALYLCASSPGDPIRNTEAFFGQGTRLTVV.

This chain uses TRBV7-2 with TRBJ2-1; D gene unclear. The CDR3 loop spans 15 amino acids. Trimming removed 1 base at V and 1 base at J, with 8 bases between. Germline assignment: CDR1 SGHTA and CDR2 FQGNSA. The CDR3 bases are TGTGCCAGCAGCTTAGAAGTAAATTCCTACAATGAGCAGTTCTTC. Protein: CASSLEVNSYNEQFF.

This chain links TRBV25-1 with TRBJ2-1; D is possibly TRBD2 (5 bases). Germline V lookup: CDR1 MGHDK, CDR2 SYGVNS. V lost 6 bases and J 3 bases, leaving 12 bases between the germline ends. The CDR3 spans 14 residues. The CDR3 nucleotides are TGTGCCAGCAGCGGGGTTAGTGACTACAATGAGCAGTTCTTC. The encoded protein is CASSGVSDYNEQFF.